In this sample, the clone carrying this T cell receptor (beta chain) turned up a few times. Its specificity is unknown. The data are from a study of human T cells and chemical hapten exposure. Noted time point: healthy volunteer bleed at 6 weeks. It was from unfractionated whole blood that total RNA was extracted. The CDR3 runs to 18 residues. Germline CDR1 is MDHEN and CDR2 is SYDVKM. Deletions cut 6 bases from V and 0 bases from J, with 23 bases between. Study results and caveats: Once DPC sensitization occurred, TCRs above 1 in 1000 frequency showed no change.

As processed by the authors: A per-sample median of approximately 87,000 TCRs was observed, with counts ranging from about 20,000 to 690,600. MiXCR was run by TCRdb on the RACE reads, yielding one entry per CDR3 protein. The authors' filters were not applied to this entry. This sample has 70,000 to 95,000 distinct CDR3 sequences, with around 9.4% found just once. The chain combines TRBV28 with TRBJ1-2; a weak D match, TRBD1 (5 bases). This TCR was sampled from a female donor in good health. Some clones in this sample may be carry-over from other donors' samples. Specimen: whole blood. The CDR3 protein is CASRTLRADRGSNYGYTF. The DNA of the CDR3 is TGTGCCAGCAGGACTTTGAGGGCAGATCGGGGGTCTAACTATGGCTACACCTTC.